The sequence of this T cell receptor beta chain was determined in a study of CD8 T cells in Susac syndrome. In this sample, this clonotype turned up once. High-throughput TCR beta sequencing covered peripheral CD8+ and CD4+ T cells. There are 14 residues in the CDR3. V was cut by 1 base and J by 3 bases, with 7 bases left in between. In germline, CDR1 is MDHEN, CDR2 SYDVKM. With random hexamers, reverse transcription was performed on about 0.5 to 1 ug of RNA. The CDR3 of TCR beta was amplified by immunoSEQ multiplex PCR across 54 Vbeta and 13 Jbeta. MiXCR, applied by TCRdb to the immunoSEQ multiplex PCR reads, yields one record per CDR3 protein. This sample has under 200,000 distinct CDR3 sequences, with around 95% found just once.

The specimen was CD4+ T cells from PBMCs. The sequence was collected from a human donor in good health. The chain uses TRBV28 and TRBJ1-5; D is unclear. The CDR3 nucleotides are TGTGCCAGCAGTTTATCGCAGATCAATCAGCCCCAGCATTTT. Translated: CASSLSQINQPQHF.